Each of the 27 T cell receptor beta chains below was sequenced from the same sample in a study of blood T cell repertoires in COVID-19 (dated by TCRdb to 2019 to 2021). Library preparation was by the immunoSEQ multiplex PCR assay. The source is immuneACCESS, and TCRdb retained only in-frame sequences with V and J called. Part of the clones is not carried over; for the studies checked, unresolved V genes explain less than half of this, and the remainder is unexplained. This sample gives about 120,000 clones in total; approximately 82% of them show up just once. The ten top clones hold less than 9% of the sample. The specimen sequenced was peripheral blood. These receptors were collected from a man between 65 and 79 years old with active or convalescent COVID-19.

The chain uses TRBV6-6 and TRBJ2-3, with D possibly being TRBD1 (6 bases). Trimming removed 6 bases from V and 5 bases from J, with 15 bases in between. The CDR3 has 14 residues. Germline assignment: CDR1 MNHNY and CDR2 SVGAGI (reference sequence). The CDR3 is CASSKSRGGDTQYF. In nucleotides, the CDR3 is TGTGCCAGCAGCAAATCTCGAGGGGGAGATACGCAGTATTTT.

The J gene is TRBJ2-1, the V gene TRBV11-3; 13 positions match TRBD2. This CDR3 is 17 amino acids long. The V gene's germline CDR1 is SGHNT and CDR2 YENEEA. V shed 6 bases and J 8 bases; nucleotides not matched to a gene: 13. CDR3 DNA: TGTGCCAGCAGGCAAAGATGGGGGACTAGCGGGGTCGATGAGCAGTTCTTC. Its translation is CASRQRWGTSGVDEQFF.

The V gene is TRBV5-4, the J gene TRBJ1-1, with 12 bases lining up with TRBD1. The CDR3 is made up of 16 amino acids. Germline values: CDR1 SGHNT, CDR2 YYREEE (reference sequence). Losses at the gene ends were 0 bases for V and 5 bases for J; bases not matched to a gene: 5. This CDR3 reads CASSLAGTGGWTEAFF. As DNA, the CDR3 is TGTGCCAGCAGCTTGGCCGGGACAGGGGGCTGGACTGAAGCTTTCTTT. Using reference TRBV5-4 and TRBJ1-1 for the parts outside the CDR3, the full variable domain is ETGVTQSPTHLIKTRGQQVTLRCSSQSGHNTVSWYQQALGQGPQFIFQYYREEENGRGNFPPRFSGLQFPNYSSELNVNALELDDSALYLCASSLAGTGGWTEAFFGQGTRLTVV.

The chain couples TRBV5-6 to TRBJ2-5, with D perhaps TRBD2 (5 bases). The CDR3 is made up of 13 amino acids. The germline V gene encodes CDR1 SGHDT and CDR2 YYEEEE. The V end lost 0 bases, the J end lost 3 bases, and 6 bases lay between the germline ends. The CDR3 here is CASSLVGEETQYF. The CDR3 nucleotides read TGTGCCAGCAGCTTGGTCGGGGAAGAGACCCAGTACTTC.

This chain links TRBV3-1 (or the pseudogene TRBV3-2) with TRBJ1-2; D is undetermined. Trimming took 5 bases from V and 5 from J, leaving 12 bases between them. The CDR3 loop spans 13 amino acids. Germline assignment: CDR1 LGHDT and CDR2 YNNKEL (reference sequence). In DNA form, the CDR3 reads TGTGCCAGCAGCGGAGGGTCGGCATATGGCTACACCTTC. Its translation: CASSGGSAYGYTF.

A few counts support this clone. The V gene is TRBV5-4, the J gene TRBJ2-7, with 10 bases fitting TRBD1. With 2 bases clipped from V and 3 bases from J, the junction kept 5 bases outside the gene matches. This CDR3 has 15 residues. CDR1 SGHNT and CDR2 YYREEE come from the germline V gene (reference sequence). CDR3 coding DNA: TGTGCCAGCAGCTTCCCGGGACAGGGGCGCTACGAGCAGTACTTC. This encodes CASSFPGQGRYEQYF.

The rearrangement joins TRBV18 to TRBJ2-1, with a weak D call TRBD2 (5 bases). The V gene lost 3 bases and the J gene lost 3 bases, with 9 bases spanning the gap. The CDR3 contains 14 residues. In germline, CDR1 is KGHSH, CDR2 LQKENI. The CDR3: CASSPPGDYNEQFF. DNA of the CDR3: TGTGCCAGCTCACCCCCCGGGGACTACAATGAGCAGTTCTTC.

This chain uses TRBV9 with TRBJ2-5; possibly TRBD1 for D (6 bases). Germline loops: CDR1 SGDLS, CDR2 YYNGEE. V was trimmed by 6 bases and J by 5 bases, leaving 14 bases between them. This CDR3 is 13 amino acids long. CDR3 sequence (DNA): TGTGCCAGCAATGTACAGGGTCAGGAGACCCAGTACTTC. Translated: CASNVQGQETQYF. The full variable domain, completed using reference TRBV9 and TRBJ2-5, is DSGVTQTPKHLITATGQRVTLRCSPRSGDLSVYWYQQSLDQGLQFLIQYYNGEERAKGNILERFSAQQFPDLHSELNLSSLELGDSALYFCASNVQGQETQYFGPGTRLLVL.

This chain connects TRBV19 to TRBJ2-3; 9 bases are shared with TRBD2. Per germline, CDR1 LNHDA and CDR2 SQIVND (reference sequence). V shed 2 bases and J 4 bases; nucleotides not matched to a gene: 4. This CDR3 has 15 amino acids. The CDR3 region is CASSIRRGGADTQYF. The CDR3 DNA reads TGTGCCAGTAGTATACGGCGGGGGGGCGCAGATACGCAGTATTTT.

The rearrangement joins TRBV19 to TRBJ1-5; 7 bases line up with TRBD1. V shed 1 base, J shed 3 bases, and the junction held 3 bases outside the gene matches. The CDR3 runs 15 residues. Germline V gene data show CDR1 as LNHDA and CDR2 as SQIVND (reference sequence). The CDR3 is CASSIGQGDNQPQHF. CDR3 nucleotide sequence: TGTGCCAGTAGTATAGGACAGGGCGACAATCAGCCCCAGCATTTT.

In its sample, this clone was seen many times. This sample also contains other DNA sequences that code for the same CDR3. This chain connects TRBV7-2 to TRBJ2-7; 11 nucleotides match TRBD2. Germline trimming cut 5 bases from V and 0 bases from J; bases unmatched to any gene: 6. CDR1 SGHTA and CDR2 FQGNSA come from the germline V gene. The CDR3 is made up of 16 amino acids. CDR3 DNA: TGTGCCAGCAGCCCGGGGACTAGCGGTCCCTCCTACGAGCAGTACTTC. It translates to CASSPGTSGPSYEQYF.

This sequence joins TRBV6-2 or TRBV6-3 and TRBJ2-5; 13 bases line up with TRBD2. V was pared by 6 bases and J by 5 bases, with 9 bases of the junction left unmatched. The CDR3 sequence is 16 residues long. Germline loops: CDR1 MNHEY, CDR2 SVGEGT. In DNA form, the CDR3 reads TGTGCCAGCAGCGAGGGACTAGCGGGACTTTGGGAGACCCAGTACTTC. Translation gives CASSEGLAGLWETQYF.

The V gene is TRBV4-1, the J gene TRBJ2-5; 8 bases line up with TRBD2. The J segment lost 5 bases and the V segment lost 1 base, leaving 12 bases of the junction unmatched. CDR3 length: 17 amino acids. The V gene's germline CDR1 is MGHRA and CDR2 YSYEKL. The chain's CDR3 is CASSQGVTGGGRETQYF. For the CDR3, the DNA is TGCGCCAGCAGCCAAGGAGTAACGGGAGGGGGTAGGGAGACCCAGTACTTC.

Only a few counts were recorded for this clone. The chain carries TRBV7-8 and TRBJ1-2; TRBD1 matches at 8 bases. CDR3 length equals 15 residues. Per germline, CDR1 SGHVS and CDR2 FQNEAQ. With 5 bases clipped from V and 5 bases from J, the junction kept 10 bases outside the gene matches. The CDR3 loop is CASSPGTGPPYGYTF. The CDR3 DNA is TGTGCCAGCAGCCCGGGGACAGGACCACCTTATGGCTACACCTTC.

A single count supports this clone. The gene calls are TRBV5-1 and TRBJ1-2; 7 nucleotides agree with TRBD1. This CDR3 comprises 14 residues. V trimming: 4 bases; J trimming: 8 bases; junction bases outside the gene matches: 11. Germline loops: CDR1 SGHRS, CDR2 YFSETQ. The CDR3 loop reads CASSLSYGQAGYTF. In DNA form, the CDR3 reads TGCGCCAGCAGCCTCTCCTATGGACAGGCCGGCTACACCTTC.

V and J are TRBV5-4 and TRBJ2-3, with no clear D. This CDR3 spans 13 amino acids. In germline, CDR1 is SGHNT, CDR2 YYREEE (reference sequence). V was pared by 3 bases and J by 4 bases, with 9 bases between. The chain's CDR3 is CASSWPSADTQYF. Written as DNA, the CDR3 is TGTGCCAGCAGCTGGCCCTCCGCAGATACGCAGTATTTT.

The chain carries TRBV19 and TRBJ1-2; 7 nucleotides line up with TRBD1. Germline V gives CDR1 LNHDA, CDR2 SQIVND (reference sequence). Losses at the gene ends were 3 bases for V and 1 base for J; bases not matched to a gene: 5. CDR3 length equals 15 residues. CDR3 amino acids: CASSITGQINYGYTF. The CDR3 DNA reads TGTGCCAGTAGTATTACGGGACAGATTAACTATGGCTACACCTTC.

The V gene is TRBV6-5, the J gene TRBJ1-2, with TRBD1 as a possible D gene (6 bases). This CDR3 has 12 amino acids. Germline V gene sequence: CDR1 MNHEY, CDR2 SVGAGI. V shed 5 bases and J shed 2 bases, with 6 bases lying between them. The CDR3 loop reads CASSQGNYGYTF. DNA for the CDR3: TGTGCCAGCAGTCAGGGGAACTATGGCTACACCTTC.

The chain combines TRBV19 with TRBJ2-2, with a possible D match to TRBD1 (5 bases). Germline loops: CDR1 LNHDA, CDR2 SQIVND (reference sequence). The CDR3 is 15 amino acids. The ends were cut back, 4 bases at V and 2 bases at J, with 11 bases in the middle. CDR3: CASSRMTDNTGELFF. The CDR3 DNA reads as TGTGCCAGTAGTAGGATGACAGATAACACCGGGGAGCTGTTTTTT.

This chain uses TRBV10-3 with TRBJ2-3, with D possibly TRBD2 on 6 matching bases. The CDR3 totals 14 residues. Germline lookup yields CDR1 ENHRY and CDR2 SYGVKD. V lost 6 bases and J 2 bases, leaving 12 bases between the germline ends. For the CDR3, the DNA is TGTGCCATCAGACCGGGACTCCCCACAGATACGCAGTATTTT. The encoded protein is CAIRPGLPTDTQYF.

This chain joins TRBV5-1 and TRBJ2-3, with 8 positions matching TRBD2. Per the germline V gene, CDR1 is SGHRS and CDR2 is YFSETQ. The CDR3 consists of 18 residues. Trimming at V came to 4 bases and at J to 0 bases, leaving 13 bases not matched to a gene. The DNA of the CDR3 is TGCGCCAGCAGCCCCCGACCCAGCGGGGGACCTAGCACAGATACGCAGTATTTT. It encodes CASSPRPSGGPSTDTQYF.

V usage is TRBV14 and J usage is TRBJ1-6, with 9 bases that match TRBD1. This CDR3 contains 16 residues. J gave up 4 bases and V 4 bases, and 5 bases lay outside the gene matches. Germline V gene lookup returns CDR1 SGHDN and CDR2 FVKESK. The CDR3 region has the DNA TGTGCCAGCAGCCCGCTGACAGGGGGTTATAATTCACCCCTCCACTTT. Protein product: CASSPLTGGYNSPLHF.

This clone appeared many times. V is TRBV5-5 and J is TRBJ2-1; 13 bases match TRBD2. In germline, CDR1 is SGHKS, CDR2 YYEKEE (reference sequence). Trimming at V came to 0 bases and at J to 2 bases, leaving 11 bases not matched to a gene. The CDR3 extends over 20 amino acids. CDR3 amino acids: CASSLAPTSGRTSAYNEQFF. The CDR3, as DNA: TGTGCCAGCAGCTTGGCCCCGACTAGCGGGAGGACATCGGCCTACAATGAGCAGTTCTTC.

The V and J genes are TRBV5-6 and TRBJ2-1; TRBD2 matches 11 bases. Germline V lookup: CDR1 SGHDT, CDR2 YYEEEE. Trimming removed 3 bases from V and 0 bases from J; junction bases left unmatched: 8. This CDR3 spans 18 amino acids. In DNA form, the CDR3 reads TGTGCCAGCAGCTGGAATAGCGGGAGGGAGAGCTCCTACAATGAGCAGTTCTTC. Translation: CASSWNSGRESSYNEQFF.

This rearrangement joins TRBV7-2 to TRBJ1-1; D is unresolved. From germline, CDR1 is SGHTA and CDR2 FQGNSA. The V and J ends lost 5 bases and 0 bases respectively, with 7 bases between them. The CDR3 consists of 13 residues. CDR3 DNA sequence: TGTGCCAGCAGCCCCTTAGTGAACACTGAAGCTTTCTTT. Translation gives CASSPLVNTEAFF. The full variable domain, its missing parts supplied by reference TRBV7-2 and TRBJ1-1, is GAGVSQSPSNKVTEKGKDVELRCDPISGHTALYWYRQSLGQGLEFLIYFQGNSAPDKSGLPSDRFSAERTGGSVSTLTIQRTQQEDSAVYLCASSPLVNTEAFFGQGTRLTVV.

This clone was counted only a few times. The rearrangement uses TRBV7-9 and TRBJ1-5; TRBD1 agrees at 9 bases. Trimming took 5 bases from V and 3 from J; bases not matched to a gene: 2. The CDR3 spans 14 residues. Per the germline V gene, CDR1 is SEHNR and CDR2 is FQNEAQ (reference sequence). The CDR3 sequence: CASSGTGLNQPQHF. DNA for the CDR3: TGTGCCAGCAGCGGGACAGGGCTCAATCAGCCCCAGCATTTT.

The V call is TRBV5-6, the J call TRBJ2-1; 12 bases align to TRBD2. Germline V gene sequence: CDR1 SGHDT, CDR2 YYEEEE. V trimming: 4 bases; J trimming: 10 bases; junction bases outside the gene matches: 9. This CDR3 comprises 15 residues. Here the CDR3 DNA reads TGTGCCAGCAGCCGGACTAGCGGGAAAGAAGGGGAGCAGTTCTTC. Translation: CASSRTSGKEGEQFF.